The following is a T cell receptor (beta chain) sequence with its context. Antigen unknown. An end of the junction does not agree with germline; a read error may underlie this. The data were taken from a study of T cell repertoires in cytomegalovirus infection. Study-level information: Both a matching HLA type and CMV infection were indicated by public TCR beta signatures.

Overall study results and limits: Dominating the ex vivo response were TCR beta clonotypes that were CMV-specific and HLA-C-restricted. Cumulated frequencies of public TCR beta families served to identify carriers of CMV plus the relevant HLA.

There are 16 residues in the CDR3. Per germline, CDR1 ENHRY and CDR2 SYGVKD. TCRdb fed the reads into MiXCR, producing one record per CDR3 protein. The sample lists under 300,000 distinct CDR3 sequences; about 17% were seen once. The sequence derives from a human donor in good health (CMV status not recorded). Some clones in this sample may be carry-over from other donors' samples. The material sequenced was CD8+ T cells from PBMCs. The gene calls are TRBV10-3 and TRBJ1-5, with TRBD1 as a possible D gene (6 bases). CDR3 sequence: CAIRESTGGIGQPQHF. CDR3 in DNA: TGTGCCATCCGTGAGTCGACAGGAGGGATCGGTCAGCCCCAGCATTTT.